This is a list of T cell receptor beta chains from one sample in a study of cytomegalovirus exposure and HLA in healthy donors. Sequencing was performed with immunoSEQ multiplex PCR; in TCRdb, only in-frame clones are kept and a portion is missing. The data show some 120,000 clones, with about 70% seen just once and 0.87% held by the top ten. The sequenced material came from PBMCs. Every receptor here comes from a woman in her 30s in good health and CMV-seronegative. Each CDR3 is given with its conserved first and last residue. The D gene is left open where the match is weak. Size values are once, few and many counts, or a class for expanded clones, and some rows have none.

TRBD2	TRBV30	TRBJ2-1	14	-	CAWTGTSIYNEQFF	TGTGCCTGGACCGGGACTAGCATTTACAATGAGCAGTTCTTC
TRBD1	TRBV6-4	TRBJ1-4	13	few	CASSRGANEKLFF	TGTGCCAGCAGCAGGGGGGCTAATGAAAAACTGTTTTTT
TRBD1	TRBV2	TRBJ1-5	14	-	CASSRDSYNQPQHF	TGTGCCAGCAGTCGGGACAGTTATAATCAGCCCCAGCATTTT
-	TRBV29-1	TRBJ1-4	13	-	CSVAHEANEKLFF	TGCAGCGTTGCTCACGAGGCTAATGAAAAACTGTTTTTT
-	TRBV7-9	TRBJ2-7	12	-	CASSPGTQFPYF	TGTGCCAGCAGCCCTGGGACACAATTCCCGTACTTC
TRBD2	TRBV7-9	TRBJ2-1	17	-	CASSSRTSGGVNNEQFF	TGTGCCAGCAGCTCCCGGACTAGCGGGGGGGTAAACAATGAGCAGTTCTTC
TRBD1	TRBV30	TRBJ2-2	13	-	CAWDRGNAGELFF	TGTGCCTGGGACAGGGGCAACGCCGGGGAGCTGTTTTTT
-	TRBV7-2	TRBJ2-3	17	-	CASSREEAGTMGDTQYF	TGTGCCAGCAGCAGAGAGGAGGCGGGGACCATGGGGGATACGCAGTATTTT
-	TRBV5-1	TRBJ1-1	14	-	CASSLVTGNTEAFF	TGCGCCAGCAGCTTGGTTACGGGGAACACTGAAGCTTTCTTT
TRBD1	TRBV27	TRBJ1-5	15	-	CASSLWGTGGQPQHF	TGTGCCAGCAGTTTATGGGGGACAGGGGGCCAGCCCCAGCATTTT
TRBD1	TRBV29-1	TRBJ1-1	12	-	CSVDRVGTEAFF	TGCAGCGTAGACAGGGTCGGTACTGAAGCTTTCTTT
-	TRBV7-9	TRBJ1-1	14	-	CASSPTALNTEAFF	TGTGCCAGCAGTCCGACAGCTCTGAACACTGAAGCTTTCTTT
-	TRBV5-4	TRBJ1-6	15	-	CASSRGGSDHSPLHF	TGTGCCAGCAGTCGGGGAGGGTCCGATCACTCACCCCTCCACTTT
-	TRBV28	TRBJ2-2	13	-	CASRPTGYGELFF	TGTGCCAGCAGGCCAACAGGGTACGGGGAGCTGTTTTTT
-	TRBV7-9	TRBJ2-3	16	-	CASSSRTGRSTDTQYF	TGTGCCAGCAGCTCGAGGACGGGGAGATCCACAGATACGCAGTATTTT
-	TRBV5-8	TRBJ1-4	15	-	CASSLLPSTNEKLFF	TGTGCCAGCAGCTTGCTCCCTTCAACTAATGAAAAACTGTTTTTT
-	TRBV6-6	TRBJ2-1	14	-	CASSYVASRNEQFF	TGTGCCAGCAGTTACGTAGCTAGCCGAAATGAGCAGTTCTTC
TRBD2	TRBV5-1	TRBJ2-3	17	once	CASRTSGGFLGTDTQYF	TGCGCCAGCAGGACTAGCGGGGGGTTCTTAGGCACAGATACGCAGTATTTT
-	TRBV18	TRBJ1-1	13	-	CASFMTGNTEAFF	TGTGCCAGCTTCATGACAGGGAACACTGAAGCTTTCTTT
-	TRBV14	TRBJ2-7	13	-	CASSPWSVYEQYF	TGTGCCAGCAGCCCATGGAGCGTCTACGAGCAGTACTTC
TRBD1	TRBV6-5	TRBJ1-5	15	-	CASSRRGDSNQPQHF	TGTGCCAGCAGCCGCAGGGGGGATAGCAATCAGCCCCAGCATTTT
-	TRBV19	TRBJ2-6	16	-	CASSPSAARGANVLTF	TGTGCCAGTAGCCCCTCTGCGGCACGGGGGGCCAACGTCCTGACTTTC
TRBD1	TRBV6-1	TRBJ1-2	16	-	CASSERSDRANYGYTF	TGTGCCAGCAGTGAAAGGTCGGACAGGGCTAACTATGGCTACACCTTC
-	TRBV7-2	TRBJ2-3	15	-	CASSFFKGGTDTQYF	TGTGCCAGCAGCTTTTTCAAAGGGGGCACAGATACGCAGTATTTT
-	TRBV9	TRBJ1-1	14	-	CASSVGTGLPEAFF	TGTGCCAGCAGCGTAGGAACAGGCCTCCCTGAAGCTTTCTTT
-	TRBV18	TRBJ1-6	16	few	CASSLGTLKGDSPLHF	TGTGCCAGCTCACTTGGGACTCTTAAAGGGGATTCACCCCTCCACTTT
TRBD2	TRBV7-9	TRBJ2-7	16	-	CASSRPLAGLTYEQYF	TGTGCCAGCAGCCGCCCACTAGCGGGCCTTACCTACGAGCAGTACTTC
TRBD1	TRBV10-3	TRBJ1-5	13	-	CAISDREGQPQHF	TGTGCCATCAGCGACAGGGAAGGGCAGCCCCAGCATTTT
-	TRBV5-5	TRBJ1-1	17	-	CASSLAPNLRGATEAFF	TGTGCCAGCAGCTTGGCCCCCAATCTTCGGGGGGCCACTGAAGCTTTCTTT
-	TRBV6-6	TRBJ1-1	11	-	CASRYGDVHFF	TGTGCCAGTAGGTACGGAGACGTGCATTTCTTT
TRBD1	TRBV7-2	TRBJ1-1	15	-	CASSPRGWTGTEAFF	TGTGCCAGCAGCCCCCGAGGGTGGACAGGGACTGAAGCTTTCTTT
TRBD1	TRBV19	TRBJ1-2	15	-	CASSSVDRGIYGYTF	TGTGCCAGTAGTAGCGTGGACAGGGGTATTTATGGCTACACCTTC
-	TRBV7-9	TRBJ2-7	12	-	CASSLRIYEQYF	TGTGCCAGCAGTCTTAGAATATACGAGCAGTACTTC
-	TRBV6-5	TRBJ1-1	14	-	CASRGMRRRTEAFF	TGTGCCAGCAGAGGCATGAGGCGTAGGACTGAAGCTTTCTTT
-	TRBV11-2	TRBJ2-7	14	-	CASKQQGFTYEQYF	TGTGCCAGCAAACAACAGGGTTTTACTTACGAGCAGTACTTC
TRBD1	TRBV7-8	TRBJ1-2	14	few	CASSLASTGNGYTF	TGTGCCAGCAGCTTAGCCTCGACAGGGAATGGCTACACCTTC
TRBD1	TRBV18	TRBJ1-5	14	-	CASSQQGAGQPQHF	TGTGCCAGCTCACAACAGGGGGCAGGACAGCCCCAGCATTTT
TRBD1	TRBV5-1	TRBJ2-2	16	-	CASSLDRGREYGELFF	TGCGCCAGCAGCTTGGACAGGGGGCGTGAATACGGGGAGCTGTTTTTT
TRBD1	TRBV5-6	TRBJ1-1	16	-	CASSVKLGQGGTEAFF	TGTGCCAGCAGCGTCAAGCTAGGACAGGGGGGCACTGAAGCTTTCTTT
-	TRBV6-5	TRBJ1-1	15	-	CASSYGANFDTEAFF	TGTGCCAGCAGTTACGGGGCGAACTTTGACACTGAAGCTTTCTTT
TRBD1	TRBV29-1	TRBJ1-2	17	-	CSVEAPLRQGAWYGYTF	TGCAGCGTTGAAGCCCCCCTTCGACAGGGGGCTTGGTATGGCTACACCTTC
-	TRBV27	TRBJ1-2	13	-	CASSLQGLSGYTF	TGTGCCAGCAGTCTCCAGGGGCTTTCAGGCTACACCTTC
TRBD1	TRBV29-1	TRBJ1-1	12	-	CSARQGATEAFF	TGCAGCGCCCGACAGGGGGCCACTGAAGCTTTCTTT
TRBD1	TRBV11-2	TRBJ2-7	14	-	CASSLVGQGMAQYF	TGTGCCAGCAGCTTAGTAGGACAGGGTATGGCGCAGTACTTC
TRBD2	TRBV5-1	TRBJ2-1	15	-	CASSLGEGPYNEQFF	TGCGCCAGCAGCTTGGGGGAGGGCCCCTACAATGAGCAGTTCTTC
TRBD1	TRBV9	TRBJ1-3	16	-	CASSGPGTGAGNTIYF	TGTGCCAGCAGCGGACCCGGGACAGGGGCTGGAAACACCATATATTTT
-	TRBV7-6	TRBJ2-1	16	-	CASSINQGSSYNEQFF	TGTGCCAGCAGTATAAATCAGGGAAGCTCCTACAATGAGCAGTTCTTC
TRBD1	TRBV30	TRBJ1-3	13	few	CAWSPGTGGTIYF	TGTGCCTGGAGCCCCGGGACAGGGGGCACCATATATTTT
-	TRBV5-1	TRBJ2-2	14	-	CASSLRLSGGELFF	TGCGCCAGCAGCTTAAGGCTGTCGGGCGGGGAGCTGTTTTTT
TRBD1	TRBV6-6	TRBJ2-2	15	-	CASDRTGLSGGELFF	TGTGCCAGCGACCGGACAGGGCTCTCGGGCGGGGAGCTGTTTTTT
-	TRBV30	TRBJ2-7	13	-	CAWSLGGFYEQYF	TGTGCCTGGAGTCTCGGGGGTTTTTACGAGCAGTACTTC
-	TRBV19	TRBJ1-2	14	-	CASSPDGLPYGYTF	TGTGCCAGTAGTCCGGACGGACTTCCTTATGGCTACACCTTC
-	TRBV30	TRBJ2-3	12	-	CAWSPSTDTQYF	TGTGCCTGGAGTCCTAGCACAGATACGCAGTATTTT
TRBD1	TRBV2	TRBJ2-2	16	few	CASSWQGALGTGELFF	TGTGCCAGCAGCTGGCAGGGGGCGTTGGGCACCGGGGAGCTGTTTTTT